The entry below gives a single T cell receptor (beta chain) sequence along with its context. The repertoire was sequenced with immunoSEQ multiplex PCR; TCRdb's copy has only in-frame clones and lacks some. Altogether roughly 77,000 clones are present, 75% to 90% being singletons, with the ten largest covering 2% to 2.5%. The data were taken from a study of OX40 agonist ivuxolimab in advanced cancers. The CDR3 is 13 amino acids. Trimming left V 6 bases short and J 7 bases short, with 15 bases between. Germline V gene sequence: CDR1 MNHNS, CDR2 SASEGT. The chain uses TRBV6-1 and TRBJ1-1; D may be TRBD1 (6 bases). Specimen: CD4+ or CD8+ T cells sorted from blood, collected in a trial of the OX40 agonist ivuxolimab. The clonotype comes from an adult with an advanced solid tumor such as melanoma, head and neck, liver or kidney cancer. The CDR3 loop is CASSLRGRLEAFF. DNA for the CDR3: TGTGCCAGCAGCCTCAGGGGCAGACTTGAAGCTTTCTTT.